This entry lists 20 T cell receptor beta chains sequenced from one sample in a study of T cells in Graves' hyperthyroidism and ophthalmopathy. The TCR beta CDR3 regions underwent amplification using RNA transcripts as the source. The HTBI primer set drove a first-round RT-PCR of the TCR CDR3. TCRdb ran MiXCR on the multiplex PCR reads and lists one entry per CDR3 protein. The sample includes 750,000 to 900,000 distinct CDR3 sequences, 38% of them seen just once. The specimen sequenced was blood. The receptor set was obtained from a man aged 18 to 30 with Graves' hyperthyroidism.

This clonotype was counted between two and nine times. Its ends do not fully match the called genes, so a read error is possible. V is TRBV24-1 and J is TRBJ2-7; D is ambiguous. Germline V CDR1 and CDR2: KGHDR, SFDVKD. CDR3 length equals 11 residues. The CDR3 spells CATSAGYEQCF. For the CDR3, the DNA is TGTGCCACCAGTGCGGGCTACGAGCAGTGCTTC.

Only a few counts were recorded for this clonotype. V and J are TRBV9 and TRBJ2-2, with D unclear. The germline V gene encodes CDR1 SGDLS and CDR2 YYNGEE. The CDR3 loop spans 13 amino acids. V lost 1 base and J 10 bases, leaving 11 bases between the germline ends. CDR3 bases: TGTGCCAGCAGCGTAACTCCCACGGAGGAGCTGTTTTTT. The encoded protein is CASSVTPTEELFF.

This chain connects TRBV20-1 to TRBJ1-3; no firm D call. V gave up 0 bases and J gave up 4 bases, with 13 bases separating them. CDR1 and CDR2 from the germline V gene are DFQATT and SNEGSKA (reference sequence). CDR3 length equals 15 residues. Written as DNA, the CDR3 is TGCAGTGCTAGAGATTTGCATCCGAAGGGAAACACCATATATTTT. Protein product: CSARDLHPKGNTIYF.

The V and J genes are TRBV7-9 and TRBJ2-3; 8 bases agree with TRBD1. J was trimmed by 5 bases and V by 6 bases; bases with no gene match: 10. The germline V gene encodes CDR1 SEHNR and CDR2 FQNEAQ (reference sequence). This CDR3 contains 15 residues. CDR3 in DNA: TGTGCCAGCAGTTCAGACAGGGGAAGTATAGATACGCAGTATTTT. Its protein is CASSSDRGSIDTQYF.

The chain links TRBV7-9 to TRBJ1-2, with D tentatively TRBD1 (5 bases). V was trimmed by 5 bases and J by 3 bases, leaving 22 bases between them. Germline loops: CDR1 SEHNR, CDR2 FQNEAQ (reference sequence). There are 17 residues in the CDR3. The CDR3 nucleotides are TGTGCCAGCAGCCAGAATTTTTGGGACTTGCAGGACTATGGCTACACCTTC. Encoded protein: CASSQNFWDLQDYGYTF.

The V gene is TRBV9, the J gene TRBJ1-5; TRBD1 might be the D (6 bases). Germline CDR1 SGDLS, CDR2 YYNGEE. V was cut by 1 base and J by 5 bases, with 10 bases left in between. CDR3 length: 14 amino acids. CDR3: CASSVQGWDQPQHF. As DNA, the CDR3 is TGTGCCAGCAGCGTACAGGGGTGGGATCAGCCCCAGCATTTT.

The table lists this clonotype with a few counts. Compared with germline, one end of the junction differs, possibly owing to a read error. The CDR3 DNA is TGTGCCAGCAGTTCCAATGGGGGAAATCAGCCCCAGCATTTT. As protein: CASSSNGGNQPQHF. This rearrangement joins TRBV10-3 to TRBJ1-5, with a possible D match to TRBD1 (5 bases). The germline gives CDR1 ENHRY, CDR2 SYGVKD. This CDR3 has 14 residues.

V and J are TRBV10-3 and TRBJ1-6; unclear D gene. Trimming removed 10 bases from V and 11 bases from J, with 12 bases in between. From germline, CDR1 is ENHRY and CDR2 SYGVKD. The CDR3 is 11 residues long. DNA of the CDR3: TGTGCCACCACGGGTGGGGCACCCCTCCACTTT. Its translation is CATTGGAPLHF.

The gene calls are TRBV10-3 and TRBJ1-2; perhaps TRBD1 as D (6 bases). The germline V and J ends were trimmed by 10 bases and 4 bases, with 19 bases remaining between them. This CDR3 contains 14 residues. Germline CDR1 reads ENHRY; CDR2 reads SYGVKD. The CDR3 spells CATHRGGAGYGYTF. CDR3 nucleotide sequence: TGTGCCACCCATCGGGGGGGGGCTGGCTATGGCTACACCTTC.

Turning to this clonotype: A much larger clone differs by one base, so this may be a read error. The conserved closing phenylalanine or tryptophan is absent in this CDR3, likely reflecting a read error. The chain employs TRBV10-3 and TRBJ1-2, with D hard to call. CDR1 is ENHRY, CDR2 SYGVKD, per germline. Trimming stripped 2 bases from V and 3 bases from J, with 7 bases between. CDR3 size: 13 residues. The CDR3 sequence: CAISEGTYYGYTI. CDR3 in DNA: TGTGCCATCAGTGAGGGAACATACTATGGCTACACCATC.

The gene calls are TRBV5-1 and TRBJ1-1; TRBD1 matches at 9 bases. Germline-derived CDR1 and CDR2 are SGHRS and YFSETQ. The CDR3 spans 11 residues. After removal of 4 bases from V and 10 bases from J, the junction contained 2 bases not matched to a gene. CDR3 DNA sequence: TGCGCCAGCAGCCCGGACAGGGGAGCTTTCTTT. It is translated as CASSPDRGAFF.

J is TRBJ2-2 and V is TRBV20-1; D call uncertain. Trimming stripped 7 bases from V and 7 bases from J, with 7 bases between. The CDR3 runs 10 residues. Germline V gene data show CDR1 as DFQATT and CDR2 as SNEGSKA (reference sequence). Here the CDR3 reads CSDRIGELFF. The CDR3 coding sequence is TGCAGTGATAGGATCGGGGAGCTGTTTTTT.

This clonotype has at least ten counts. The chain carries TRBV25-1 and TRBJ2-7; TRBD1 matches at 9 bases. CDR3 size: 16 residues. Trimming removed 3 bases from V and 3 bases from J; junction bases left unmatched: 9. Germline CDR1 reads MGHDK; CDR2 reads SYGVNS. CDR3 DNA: TGTGCCAGCAGTGACCCCGGGACAGGGACGGTCTACGAGCAGTACTTC. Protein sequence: CASSDPGTGTVYEQYF.

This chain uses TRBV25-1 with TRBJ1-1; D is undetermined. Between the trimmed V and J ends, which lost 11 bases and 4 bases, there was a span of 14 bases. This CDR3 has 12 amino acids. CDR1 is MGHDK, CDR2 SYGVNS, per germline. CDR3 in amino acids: CAPRSGGTEAFF. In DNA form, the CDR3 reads TGTGCCCCCAGATCGGGCGGCACTGAAGCTTTCTTT.

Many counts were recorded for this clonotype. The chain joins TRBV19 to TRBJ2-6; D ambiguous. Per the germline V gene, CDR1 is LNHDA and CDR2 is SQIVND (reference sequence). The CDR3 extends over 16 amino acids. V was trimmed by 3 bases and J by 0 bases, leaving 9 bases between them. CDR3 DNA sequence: TGTGCCAGTAGTATTGTCAGGAGCTCTGGGGCCAACGTCCTGACTTTC. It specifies CASSIVRSSGANVLTF.

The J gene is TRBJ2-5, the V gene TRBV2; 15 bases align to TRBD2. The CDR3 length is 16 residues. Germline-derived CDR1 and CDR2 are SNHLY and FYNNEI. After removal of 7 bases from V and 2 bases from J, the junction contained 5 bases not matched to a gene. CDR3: CASMGLAGGRQETQYF. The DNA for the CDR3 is TGTGCCAGCATGGGACTAGCGGGAGGCCGGCAAGAGACCCAGTACTTC.

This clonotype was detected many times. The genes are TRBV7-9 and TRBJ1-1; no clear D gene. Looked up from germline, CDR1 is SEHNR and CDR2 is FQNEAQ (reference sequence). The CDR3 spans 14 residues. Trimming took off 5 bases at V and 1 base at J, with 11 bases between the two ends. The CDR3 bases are TGTGCCAGCAGCCTACTTACAGAGAACACTGAAGCTTTCTTT. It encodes CASSLLTENTEAFF.

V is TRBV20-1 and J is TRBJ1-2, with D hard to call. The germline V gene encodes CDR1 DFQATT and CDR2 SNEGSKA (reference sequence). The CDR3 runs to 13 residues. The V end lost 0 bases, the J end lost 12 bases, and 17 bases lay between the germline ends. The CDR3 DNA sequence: TGCAGTGCTAGAGATGGAGGGCAGACTGGAAACACCTTC. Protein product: CSARDGGQTGNTF.

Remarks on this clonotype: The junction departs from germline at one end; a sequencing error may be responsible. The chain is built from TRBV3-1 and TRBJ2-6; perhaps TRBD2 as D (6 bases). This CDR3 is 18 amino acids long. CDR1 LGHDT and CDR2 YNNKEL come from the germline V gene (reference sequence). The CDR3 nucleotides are TGTGCCAGCAGCCAGGCCGGAGGAGGGGCCTCTGGGGCCAACGCCCTGACTTTC. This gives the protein CASSQAGGGASGANALTF.

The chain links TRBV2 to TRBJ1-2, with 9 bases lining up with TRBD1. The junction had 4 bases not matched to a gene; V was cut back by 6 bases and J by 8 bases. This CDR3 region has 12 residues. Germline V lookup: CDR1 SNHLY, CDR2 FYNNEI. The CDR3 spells CASRAGTGGYTF. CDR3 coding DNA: TGTGCCAGCAGAGCCGGGACAGGGGGCTACACCTTC. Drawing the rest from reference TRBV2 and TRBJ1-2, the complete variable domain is EPEVTQTPSHQVTQMGQEVILRCVPISNHLYFYWYRQILGQKVEFLVSFYNNEISEKSEIFDDQFSVERPDGSNFTLKIRSTKLEDSAMYFCASRAGTGGYTFGSGTRLTVV.